This T cell receptor (beta chain) was found in a study of blood T cell repertoires in COVID-19. Study as a whole: From T cells, B-cell-depleted T cells, or PBMCs came the material, which was cDNA or gDNA.

Trimming cost V 5 bases and J 7 bases, with 11 bases left between them. In germline, CDR1 is MDHEN, CDR2 SYDVKM. CDR3 length equals 12 residues. Clones were read by immunoSEQ multiplex PCR, and TCRdb kept only the in-frame ones, dropping some. Of 25,000 to 35,000 clones in the sample, about three quarters were seen once. This clonotype was sampled from a boy aged 2 to 10 with active or convalescent COVID-19. Sequenced input: peripheral blood. The chain combines TRBV28 with TRBJ1-2; D is uncertain. CDR3 residues: CASSPLNAGYTF. The DNA of the CDR3 is TGTGCCAGCAGTCCCCTAAACGCTGGCTACACCTTC.